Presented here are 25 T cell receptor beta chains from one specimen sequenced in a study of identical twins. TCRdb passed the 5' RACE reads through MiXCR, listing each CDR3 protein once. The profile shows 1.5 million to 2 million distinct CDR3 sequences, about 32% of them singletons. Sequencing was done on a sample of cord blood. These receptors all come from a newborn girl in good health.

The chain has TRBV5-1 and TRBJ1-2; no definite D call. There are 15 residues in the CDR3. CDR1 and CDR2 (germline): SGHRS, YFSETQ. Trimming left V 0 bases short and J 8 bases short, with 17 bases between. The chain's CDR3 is CASSLVSGLGEGYTF. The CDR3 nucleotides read TGCGCCAGCAGCTTGGTTTCAGGCCTAGGAGAAGGCTACACCTTC.

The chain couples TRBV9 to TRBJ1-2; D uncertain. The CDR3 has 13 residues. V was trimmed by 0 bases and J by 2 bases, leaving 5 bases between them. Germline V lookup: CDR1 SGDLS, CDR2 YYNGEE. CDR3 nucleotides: TGTGCCAGCAGCGTAGTGGAGAACTATGGCTACACCTTC. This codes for CASSVVENYGYTF.

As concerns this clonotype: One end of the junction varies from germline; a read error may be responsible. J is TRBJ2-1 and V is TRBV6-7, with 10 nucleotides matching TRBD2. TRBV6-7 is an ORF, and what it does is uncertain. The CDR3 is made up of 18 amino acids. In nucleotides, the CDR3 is TGTGCCGGCAGTTACGGGACTAGCGAGGTCAGCGCCTACAATGAGCAGTTCTTC. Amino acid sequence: CAGSYGTSEVSAYNEQFF.

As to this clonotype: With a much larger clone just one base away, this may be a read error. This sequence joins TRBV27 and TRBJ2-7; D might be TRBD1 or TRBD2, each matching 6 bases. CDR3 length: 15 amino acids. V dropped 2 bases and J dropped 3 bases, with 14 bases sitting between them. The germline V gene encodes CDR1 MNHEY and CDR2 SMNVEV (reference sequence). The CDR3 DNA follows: TGTGCCAGCAGTTTAGGGGGGATAGGGGGCTACGAGCAGTACTTC. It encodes CASSLGGIGGYEQYF.

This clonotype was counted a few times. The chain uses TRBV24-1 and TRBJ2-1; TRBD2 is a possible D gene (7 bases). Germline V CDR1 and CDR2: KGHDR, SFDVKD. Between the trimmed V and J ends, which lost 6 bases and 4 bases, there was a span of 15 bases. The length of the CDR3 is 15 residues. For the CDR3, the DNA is TGTGCCACCAGTTTCTCCAGGGGAGGGTACAATGAGCAGTTCTTC. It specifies CATSFSRGGYNEQFF.

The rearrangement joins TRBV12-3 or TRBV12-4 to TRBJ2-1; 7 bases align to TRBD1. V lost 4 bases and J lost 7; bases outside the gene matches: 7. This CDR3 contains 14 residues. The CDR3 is CASSYRDSGNEQFF. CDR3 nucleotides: TGTGCCAGCAGTTACCGGGACAGTGGAAATGAGCAGTTCTTC.

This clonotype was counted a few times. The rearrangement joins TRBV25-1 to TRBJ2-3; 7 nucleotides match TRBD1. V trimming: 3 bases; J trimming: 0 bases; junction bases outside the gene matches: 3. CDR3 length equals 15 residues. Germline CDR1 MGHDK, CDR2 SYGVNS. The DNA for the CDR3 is TGTGCCAGCAGTGACGGGACAGCTAGCACAGATACGCAGTATTTT. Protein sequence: CASSDGTASTDTQYF.

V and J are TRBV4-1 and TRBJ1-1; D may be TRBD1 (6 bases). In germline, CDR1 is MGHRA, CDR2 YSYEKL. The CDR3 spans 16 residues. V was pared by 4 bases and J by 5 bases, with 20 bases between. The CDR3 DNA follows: TGCGCCAGCAGCCCTGTGACCGGGGGGCTAACAACTGAAGCTTTCTTT. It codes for CASSPVTGGLTTEAFF.

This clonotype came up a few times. This chain's CDR3 is CASSVGSTVNNEQFF. CDR3 in DNA: TGTGCCAGCAGCGTAGGATCGACCGTCAACAATGAGCAGTTCTTC. The rearrangement links TRBV9 to TRBJ2-1; D not resolved. CDR3 length: 15 amino acids. Trimming left V 0 bases short and J 5 bases short, with 12 bases between. CDR1 is SGDLS, CDR2 YYNGEE, per germline.

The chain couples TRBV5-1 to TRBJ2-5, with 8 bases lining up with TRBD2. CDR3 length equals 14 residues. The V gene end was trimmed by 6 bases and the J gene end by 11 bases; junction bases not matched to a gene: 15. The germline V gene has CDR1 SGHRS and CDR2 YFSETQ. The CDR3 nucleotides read TGCGCCAGCACCTCCGGGACTAGTAGCGATGAGCAGTACTTC. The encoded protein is CASTSGTSSDEQYF.

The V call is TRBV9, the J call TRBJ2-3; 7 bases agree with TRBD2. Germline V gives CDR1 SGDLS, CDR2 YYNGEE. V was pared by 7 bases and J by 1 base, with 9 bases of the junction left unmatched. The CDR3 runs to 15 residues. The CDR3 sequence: CASGWGGSGTDTQYF. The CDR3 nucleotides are TGTGCCAGCGGCTGGGGGGGTTCGGGCACAGATACGCAGTATTTT.

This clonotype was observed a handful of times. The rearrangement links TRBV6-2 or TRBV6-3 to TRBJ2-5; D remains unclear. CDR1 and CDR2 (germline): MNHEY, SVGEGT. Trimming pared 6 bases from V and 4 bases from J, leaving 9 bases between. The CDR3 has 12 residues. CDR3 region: CASRVSAETQYF. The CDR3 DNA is TGTGCCAGCAGAGTTTCGGCAGAGACCCAGTACTTC.

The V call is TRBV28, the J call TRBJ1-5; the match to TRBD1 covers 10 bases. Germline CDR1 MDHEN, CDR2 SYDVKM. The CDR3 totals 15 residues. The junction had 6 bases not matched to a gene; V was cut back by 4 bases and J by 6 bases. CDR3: CASSSTGQGRQPQHF. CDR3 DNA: TGTGCCAGCAGTTCGACGGGACAGGGGCGTCAGCCCCAGCATTTT.

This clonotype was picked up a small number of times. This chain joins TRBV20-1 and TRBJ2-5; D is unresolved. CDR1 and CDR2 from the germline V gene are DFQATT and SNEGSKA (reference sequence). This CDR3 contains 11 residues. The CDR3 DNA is TGCTCCGCCCAGCTACAGGAGACCCAGTACTTC. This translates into CSAQLQETQYF.

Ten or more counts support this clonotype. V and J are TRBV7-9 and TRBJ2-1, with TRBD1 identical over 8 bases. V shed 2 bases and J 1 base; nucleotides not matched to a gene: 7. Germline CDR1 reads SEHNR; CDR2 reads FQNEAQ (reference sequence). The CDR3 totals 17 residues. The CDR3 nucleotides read TGTGCCAGCAGCTTAAGAACAGGGGGGAGGTCCTACAATGAGCAGTTCTTC. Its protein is CASSLRTGGRSYNEQFF.

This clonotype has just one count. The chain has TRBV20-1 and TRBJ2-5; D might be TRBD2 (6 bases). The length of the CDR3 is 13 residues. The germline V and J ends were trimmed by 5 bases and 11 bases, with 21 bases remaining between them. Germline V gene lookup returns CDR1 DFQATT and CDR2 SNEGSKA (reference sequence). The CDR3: CSAGGGDHNEQYF. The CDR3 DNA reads TGCAGTGCTGGCGGAGGGGACCATAATGAGCAGTACTTC.

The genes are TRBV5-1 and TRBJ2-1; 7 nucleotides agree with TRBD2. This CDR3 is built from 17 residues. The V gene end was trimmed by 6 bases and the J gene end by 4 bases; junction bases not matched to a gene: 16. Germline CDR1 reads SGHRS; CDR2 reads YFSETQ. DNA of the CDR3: TGCGCCAGCACCCTCTCCGGGGGAGGGCGAGTTTACAATGAGCAGTTCTTC. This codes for CASTLSGGGRVYNEQFF.

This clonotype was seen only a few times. The CDR3 DNA sequence: TGCGCCAGCAGCTCCTACAGGGCTAGCACAGATACGCAGTATTTT. Its translation is CASSSYRASTDTQYF. The chain is built from TRBV5-1 and TRBJ2-3; TRBD1 might be the D (6 bases). V lost 3 bases, J lost 0 bases, and 11 bases lay in between. The CDR3 is made up of 15 amino acids. The germline gives CDR1 SGHRS, CDR2 YFSETQ.

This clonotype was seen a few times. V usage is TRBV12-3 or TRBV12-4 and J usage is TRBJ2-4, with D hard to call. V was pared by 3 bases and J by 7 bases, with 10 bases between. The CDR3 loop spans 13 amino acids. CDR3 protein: CASSLSVVNIQYF. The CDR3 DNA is TGTGCCAGCAGTTTGTCGGTAGTGAACATTCAGTACTTC.

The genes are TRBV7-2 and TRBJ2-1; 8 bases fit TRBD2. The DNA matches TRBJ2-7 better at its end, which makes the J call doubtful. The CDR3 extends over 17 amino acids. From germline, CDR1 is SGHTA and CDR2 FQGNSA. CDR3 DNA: TGTGCCAGCAGCTTCGGAGTAAGCGGGAGCTCCTACAATGAGCAGTACTTC. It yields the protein CASSFGVSGSSYNEQYF.

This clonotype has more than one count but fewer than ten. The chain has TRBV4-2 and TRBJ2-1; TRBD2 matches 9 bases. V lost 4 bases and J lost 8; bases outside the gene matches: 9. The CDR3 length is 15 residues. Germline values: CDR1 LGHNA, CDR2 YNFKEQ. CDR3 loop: CASSPGASGDYEQFF. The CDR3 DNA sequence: TGTGCCAGCAGCCCCGGGGCTAGCGGGGACTATGAGCAGTTCTTC.

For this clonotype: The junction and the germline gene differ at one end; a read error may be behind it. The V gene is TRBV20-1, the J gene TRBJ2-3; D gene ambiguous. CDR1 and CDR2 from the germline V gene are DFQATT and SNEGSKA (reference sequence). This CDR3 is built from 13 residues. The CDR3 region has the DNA TGCAGTGCTCCGACCCCCAGCACAGATTCGCAGTATTTT. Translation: CSAPTPSTDSQYF.

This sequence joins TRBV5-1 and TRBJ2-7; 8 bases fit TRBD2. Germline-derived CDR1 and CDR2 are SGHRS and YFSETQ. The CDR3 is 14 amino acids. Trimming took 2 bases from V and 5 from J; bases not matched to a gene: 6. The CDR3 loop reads CASSFVAGPNEQYF. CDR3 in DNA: TGCGCCAGCAGCTTCGTAGCGGGGCCTAACGAGCAGTACTTC.

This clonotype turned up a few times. The CDR3, as DNA: TGTGCCAGCAGTGACCTCCCAGGGTATGCGGACACTGAAGCTTTCTTT. Its protein is CASSDLPGYADTEAFF. This sequence joins TRBV2 and TRBJ1-1, with D possibly TRBD1 on 5 matching bases. CDR1 and CDR2 (germline): SNHLY, FYNNEI. CDR3 length: 16 residues. Trimming took off 3 bases at V and 3 bases at J, with 17 bases between the two ends.

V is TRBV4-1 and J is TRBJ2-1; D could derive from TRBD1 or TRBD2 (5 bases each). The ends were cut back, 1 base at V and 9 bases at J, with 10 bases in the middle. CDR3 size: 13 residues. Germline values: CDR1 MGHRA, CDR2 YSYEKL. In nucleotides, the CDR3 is TGCGCCAGCAGCCAAGGGGGGTTGAGTGAGCAGTTCTTC. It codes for CASSQGGLSEQFF.